This T cell receptor (beta chain) was identified during a study of CD8 T cells in ankylosing spondylitis. Whole-study findings and limits: Among TCR beta sequences, a motif of eight or nine highly homologous variants appeared characteristic of ankylosing spondylitis blood. Significant enrichment of disease-linked clones was reported in matched ankylosing spondylitis synovial fluid.

This clonotype was seen ten or more times. Its antigen remains unknown. Quantitative 5'-RACE with molecular barcodes generated TCR beta libraries. One entry per CDR3 protein results from TCRdb running MiXCR on the 5' RACE reads. The table lists some 220,000 distinct CDR3 sequences, just under 7.5% of them singletons, with 14% in the top ten. The V end was cut by 6 bases, the J end by 10 bases, with 21 bases between. The CDR3 spans 14 residues. The V gene's germline CDR1 is SEHNR and CDR2 FQNEAQ (reference sequence). This sequence originates from a male donor with ankylosing spondylitis. Sequenced input: blood, either unsorted or a sorted T cell fraction (not recorded which). The rearrangement uses TRBV7-9 and TRBJ1-2; D is perhaps TRBD1 (6 bases). CDR3 nucleotides: TGTGCCAGCAGTTATGTGCGGGACAACCCTTTCTACACCTTC. This translates into CASSYVRDNPFYTF.